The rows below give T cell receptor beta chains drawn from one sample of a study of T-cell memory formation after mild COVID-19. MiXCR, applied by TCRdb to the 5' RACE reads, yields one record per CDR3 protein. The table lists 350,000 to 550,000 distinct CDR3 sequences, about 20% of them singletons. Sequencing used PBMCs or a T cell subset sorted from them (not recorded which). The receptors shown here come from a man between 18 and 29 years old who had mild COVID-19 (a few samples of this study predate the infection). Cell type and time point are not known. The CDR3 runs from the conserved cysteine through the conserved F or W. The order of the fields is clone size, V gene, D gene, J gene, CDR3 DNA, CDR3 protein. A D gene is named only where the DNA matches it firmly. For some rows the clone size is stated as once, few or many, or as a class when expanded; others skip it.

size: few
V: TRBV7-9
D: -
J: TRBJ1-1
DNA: TGTGCCAGCAGCTTATTCGGGGAATGGGACACTGAAGCTTTCTTT
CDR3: CASSLFGEWDTEAFF

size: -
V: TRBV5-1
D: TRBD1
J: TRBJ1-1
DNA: TGCGCCAGCAGCTCAAGACAGGGACTCACCTCACGGACTGAAGCTTTCTTT
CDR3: CASSSRQGLTSRTEAFF

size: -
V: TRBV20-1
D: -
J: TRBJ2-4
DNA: TGCAGTGCTAGTTCTCCCTCAGGGCGTGGCAAAAACATTCAGTACTTC
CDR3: CSASSPSGRGKNIQYF

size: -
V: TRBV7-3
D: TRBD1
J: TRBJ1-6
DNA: TGTGCCAGCAGCTTAACCCCAACAGGGGGCGGGGGTTCACCCCTCCACTTT
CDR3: CASSLTPTGGGGSPLHF

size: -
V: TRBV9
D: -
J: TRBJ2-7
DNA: TGTGCCAGCAGCCCCTGGACTAAAGCGACCTACGAGCAGTACTTC
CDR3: CASSPWTKATYEQYF

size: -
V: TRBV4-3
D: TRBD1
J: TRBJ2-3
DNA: TGCGCCAGCAGCCAGGGGACAGGGGGCGCGACAGATACGCAGTATTTT
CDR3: CASSQGTGGATDTQYF

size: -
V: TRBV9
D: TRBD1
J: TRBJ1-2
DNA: TGTGCCAGCAGCGGTTCAGGAGGGGGCGGTGGCTACACCTTC
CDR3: CASSGSGGGGGYTF

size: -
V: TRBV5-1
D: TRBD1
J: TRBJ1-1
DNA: TGCGCCAGCAGCTTGACAGGGGGCGTGGTAACTGAAGCTTTCTTT
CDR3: CASSLTGGVVTEAFF

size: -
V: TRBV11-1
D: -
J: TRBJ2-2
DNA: TGTGCCAGCAGCTTAGACGGGGGGAACACCGGGGAGCTGTTTTTT
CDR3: CASSLDGGNTGELFF

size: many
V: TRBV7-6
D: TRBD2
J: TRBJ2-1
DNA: TGTGCCAGCAGCGACCGGACTAGAGACGACAATGAGCAGTTCTTC
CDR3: CASSDRTRDDNEQFF

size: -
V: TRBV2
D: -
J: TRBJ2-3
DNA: TGTGCCAGCAGACTGGGCACAGATACGCAGTATTTT
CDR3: CASRLGTDTQYF

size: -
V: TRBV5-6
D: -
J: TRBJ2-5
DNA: TGTGCCAGCAGCGCCATTTATACCGGCCAGGAGACCCAGTACTTC
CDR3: CASSAIYTGQETQYF

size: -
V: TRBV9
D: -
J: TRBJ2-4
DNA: TGTGCCAGCAGCGTAGGCGATAGGGTGAAATACATTCAGTACTTC
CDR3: CASSVGDRVKYIQYF

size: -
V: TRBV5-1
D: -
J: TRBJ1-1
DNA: TGCGCCAGCGAAGGGGGGGGCCCGAACACTGAAGCTTTCTTT
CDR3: CASEGGGPNTEAFF

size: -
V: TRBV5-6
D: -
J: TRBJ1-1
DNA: TGTGCCAGCAGCTTGCAGGCCAAAAACTTAATGAACACTGAAGCTTTCTTT
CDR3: CASSLQAKNLMNTEAFF

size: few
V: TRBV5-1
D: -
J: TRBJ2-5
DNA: TGCGCCAGCAGCTTAGGTGTAGTGAACCAAGAGACCCAGTACTTC
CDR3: CASSLGVVNQETQYF

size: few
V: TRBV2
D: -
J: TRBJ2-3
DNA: TGTGCCAGCAGTGAAGTAGAGGGGACGGTGGATACGCAGTATTTT
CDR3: CASSEVEGTVDTQYF

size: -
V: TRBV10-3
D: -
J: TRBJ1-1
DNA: TGTGCCATCAGACAAGGGCCCATGGGGACTGAAGCTTTCTTT
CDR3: CAIRQGPMGTEAFF

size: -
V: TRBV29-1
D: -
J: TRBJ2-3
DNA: TGCAGCGTTGTGGAGGCAGGGTTTACAGATACGCAGTATTTT
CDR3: CSVVEAGFTDTQYF

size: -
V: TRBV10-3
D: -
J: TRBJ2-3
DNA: TGTGCCACTCGGAGGCTAGCTTCAGATACGCAGTATTTT
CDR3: CATRRLASDTQYF

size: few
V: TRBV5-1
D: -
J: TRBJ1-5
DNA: TGCGCCAGCAGCTTGGGGGCAACCGATCAGCCCCAGCATTTT
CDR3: CASSLGATDQPQHF

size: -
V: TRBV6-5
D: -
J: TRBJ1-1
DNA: TGTGCCAGCAGGCGGGGTCAGACTGAAGCTTTCTTT
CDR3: CASRRGQTEAFF

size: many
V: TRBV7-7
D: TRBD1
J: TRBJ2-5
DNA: TGTGCTAGCAGCGCCCCCGGGACAGGTGGAGAGACCCAGTACTTC
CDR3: CASSAPGTGGETQYF

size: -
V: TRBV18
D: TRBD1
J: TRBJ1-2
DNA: TGTGCCAGCTCACCGACAGGGGAGGGCGGCTACACCTTC
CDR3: CASSPTGEGGYTF

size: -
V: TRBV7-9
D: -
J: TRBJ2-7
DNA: TGTGCCAGCAGCCCCCAGCAGGGTGCCTACGAGCAGTACTTC
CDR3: CASSPQQGAYEQYF

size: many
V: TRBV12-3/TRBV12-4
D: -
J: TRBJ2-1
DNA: TGTGCCAGCAGTTTTGAGGACAATGAGCAGTTCTTC
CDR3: CASSFEDNEQFF

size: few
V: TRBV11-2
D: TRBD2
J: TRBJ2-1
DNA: TGTGCCAGCAGCTTAGTGAGCGGGGGGGCCTATGAGCAGTTCTTC
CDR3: CASSLVSGGAYEQFF

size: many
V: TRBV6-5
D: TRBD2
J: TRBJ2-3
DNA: TGTGCCAGCAAGGATAGCGGGCGCCCTGGAGATACGCAGTATTTT
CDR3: CASKDSGRPGDTQYF

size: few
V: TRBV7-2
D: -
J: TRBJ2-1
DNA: TGTGCCAGCAGCTTAGCGCTAAACTCGGTGGACTACAATGAGCAGTTCTTC
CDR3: CASSLALNSVDYNEQFF

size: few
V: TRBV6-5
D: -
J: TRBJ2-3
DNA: TGTGCCAGCAGTTACGGGGACCGCCTGGATACGCAGTATTTT
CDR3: CASSYGDRLDTQYF

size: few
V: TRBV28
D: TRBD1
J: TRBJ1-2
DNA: TGTGCCAGCAGTTGGACAGGGCTCGTGATATATGGCTACACCTTC
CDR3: CASSWTGLVIYGYTF

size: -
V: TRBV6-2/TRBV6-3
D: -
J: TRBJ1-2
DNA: TGTGCCAGCAGGGACGGACGGGGGGAAAACTATGGCTACACCTTC
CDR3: CASRDGRGENYGYTF

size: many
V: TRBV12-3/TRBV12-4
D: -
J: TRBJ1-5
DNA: TGTGCCAGCAGTATTATTGGTCAGCCCCAGCATTTT
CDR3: CASSIIGQPQHF

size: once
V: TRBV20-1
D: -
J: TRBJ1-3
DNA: TGCAGTGCTAGAGAGGACCCAGGGTTAGGGGTAGACTCTGGAAACACCATATATTTT
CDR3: CSAREDPGLGVDSGNTIYF

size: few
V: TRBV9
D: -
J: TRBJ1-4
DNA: TGTGCCAGCAGCGGGAACCTCGATGAAAAACTGTTTTTT
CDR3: CASSGNLDEKLFF

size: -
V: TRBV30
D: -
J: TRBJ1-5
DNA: TGTGCCTGGAGTGTAGGAGGGCCTCAGCCCCAGCATTTT
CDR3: CAWSVGGPQPQHF

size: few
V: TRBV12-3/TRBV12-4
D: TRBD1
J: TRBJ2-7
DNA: TGTGCCAGCAGTTCACAGGGGCCGTCCTACGAGCAGTACTTC
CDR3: CASSSQGPSYEQYF

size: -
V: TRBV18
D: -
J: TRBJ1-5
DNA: TGTGCCAGCTCACCAACAGGGTCCGATCAGCCCCAGCATTTT
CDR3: CASSPTGSDQPQHF

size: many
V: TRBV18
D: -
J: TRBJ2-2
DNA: TGTGCCAGCTCACCATCATCGACAGCGTGGATCGGGGAGCTGTTTTTT
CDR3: CASSPSSTAWIGELFF

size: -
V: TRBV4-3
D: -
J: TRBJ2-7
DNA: TGCGCCAGCAGCCAAGATTTCGGACAGCGGTACGAGCAGTACTTC
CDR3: CASSQDFGQRYEQYF

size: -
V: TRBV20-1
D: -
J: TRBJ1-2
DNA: TGCAGTGCTACCCGAGGGGACCGACCTAACTATGGCTACACCTTC
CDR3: CSATRGDRPNYGYTF

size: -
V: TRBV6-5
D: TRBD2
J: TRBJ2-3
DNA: TGTGCCAGCAGTTACCTAGCGGGGGGGTTAACAGATACGCAGTATTTT
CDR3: CASSYLAGGLTDTQYF

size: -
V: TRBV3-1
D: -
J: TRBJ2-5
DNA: TGTGCCAGCAGCCCCTCCAGCGGGGAGACCCAGTACTTC
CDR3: CASSPSSGETQYF

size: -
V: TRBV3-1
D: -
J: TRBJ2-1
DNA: TGTGCCAGCAGCCAAGATCGGGGTGGGGACAATGAGCAGTTCTTC
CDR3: CASSQDRGGDNEQFF

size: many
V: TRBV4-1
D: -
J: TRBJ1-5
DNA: TGCGCCAGCAGCCAAGAGTTTGGAGCTAATCAGCCCCAGCATTTT
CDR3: CASSQEFGANQPQHF

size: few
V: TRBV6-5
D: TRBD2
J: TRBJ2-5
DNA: TGTGCCAGCAGTAAATGGACTAGCGGGGGAGAGACCCAGTACTTC
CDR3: CASSKWTSGGETQYF

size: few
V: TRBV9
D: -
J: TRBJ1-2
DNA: TGTGCCAGCAGCCTTACGGAGGAGGTCCGTGGCTACACCTTC
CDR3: CASSLTEEVRGYTF

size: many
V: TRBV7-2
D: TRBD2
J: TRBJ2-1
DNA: TGTGCCAGCACCATATCAGGGTTAGCGGGGGGCCCGGGAGAGCAGTTCTTC
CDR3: CASTISGLAGGPGEQFF

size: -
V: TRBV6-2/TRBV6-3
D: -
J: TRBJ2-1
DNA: TGTGCCAGCATGGGACAATGGAATGAGCAGTTCTTC
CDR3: CASMGQWNEQFF

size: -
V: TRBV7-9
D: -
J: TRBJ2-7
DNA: TGTGCCAGCAGCCCCCGGACGGTTAGGTACGAGCAGTACTTC
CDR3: CASSPRTVRYEQYF

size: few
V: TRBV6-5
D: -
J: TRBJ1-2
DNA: TGTGCCAGCAGTTATTCTCGGCCGCCAGCGATCTATGGCTACACCTTC
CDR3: CASSYSRPPAIYGYTF

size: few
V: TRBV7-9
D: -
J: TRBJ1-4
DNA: TGTGCCAGCAGCTTACGGACAGTCGGCGAAAAACTGTTTTTT
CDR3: CASSLRTVGEKLFF

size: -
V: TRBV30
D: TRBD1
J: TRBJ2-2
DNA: TGTGCCTGGAGTTGGACGGGGACAGGGCTCACCGGGGAGCTGTTTTTT
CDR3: CAWSWTGTGLTGELFF

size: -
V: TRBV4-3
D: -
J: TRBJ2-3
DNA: TGCGCCAGCAGCCAAGAAAACAGGGTCAACACAGATACGCAGTATTTT
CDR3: CASSQENRVNTDTQYF

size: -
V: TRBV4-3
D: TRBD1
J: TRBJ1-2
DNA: TGCGCCAGCAGCCGGTACCAGGGGGACAGCATTAACTATGGCTACACCTTC
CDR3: CASSRYQGDSINYGYTF